This T cell receptor (beta chain) stems from a study of blood T cell repertoires in COVID-19. V lost 1 base and J lost 2, with 17 bases in between. The CDR3 covers 17 residues. Germline CDR1 reads LNHDA; CDR2 reads SQIVND (reference sequence). Clones were sequenced by immunoSEQ multiplex PCR, and TCRdb holds only the in-frame ones, with some missing. The sample contains some 180,000 clones, 80% of which appear only once. The study recruited people aged about 18 to 95 years across 20 to 30 US areas. Participants had their cohort set by participant-reported clinical history. Sequenced: PBMCs or T cells enriched from blood (not recorded which). The rearrangement joins TRBV19 to TRBJ1-2; a weak D match, TRBD1 (6 bases). The sequence was obtained from a man between 60 and 70 years old who had been exposed to COVID-19. CDR3 sequence (DNA): TGTGCCAGTAGTATAGTTGGGGACATTAATCCGAACTATGGCTACACCTTC. Protein sequence: CASSIVGDINPNYGYTF.